The present entry profiles one T cell receptor (beta chain) with its context. Its target is unknown. TCRdb itself ran the RT-PCR reads through MiXCR, one entry per CDR3 protein. This sample has roughly 460,000 distinct CDR3 sequences, with approximately 10% found just once. This entry belongs to a study of response to subunit inactivated influenza vaccine. Broader study findings: There was a suggestion from the authors that each seasonal influenza vaccination recruits few new T cells.

The starting material was PBMCs from blood, obtained 35 to 45 days after vaccination. The receptor was isolated from a man over 45 who received an inactivated influenza vaccine.

The CDR3: CSARDLRDPYNEQFF. CDR3 in DNA: TGCAGTGCTAGAGACCTCCGGGACCCCTACAATGAGCAGTTCTTC. This chain links TRBV20-1 with TRBJ2-1; D might be TRBD1 or TRBD2, each matching 5 bases. The germline CDR1 and CDR2 sequences are DFQATT and SNEGSKA (reference sequence). V was pared by 0 bases and J by 2 bases, with 11 bases between. The CDR3 contains 15 residues.